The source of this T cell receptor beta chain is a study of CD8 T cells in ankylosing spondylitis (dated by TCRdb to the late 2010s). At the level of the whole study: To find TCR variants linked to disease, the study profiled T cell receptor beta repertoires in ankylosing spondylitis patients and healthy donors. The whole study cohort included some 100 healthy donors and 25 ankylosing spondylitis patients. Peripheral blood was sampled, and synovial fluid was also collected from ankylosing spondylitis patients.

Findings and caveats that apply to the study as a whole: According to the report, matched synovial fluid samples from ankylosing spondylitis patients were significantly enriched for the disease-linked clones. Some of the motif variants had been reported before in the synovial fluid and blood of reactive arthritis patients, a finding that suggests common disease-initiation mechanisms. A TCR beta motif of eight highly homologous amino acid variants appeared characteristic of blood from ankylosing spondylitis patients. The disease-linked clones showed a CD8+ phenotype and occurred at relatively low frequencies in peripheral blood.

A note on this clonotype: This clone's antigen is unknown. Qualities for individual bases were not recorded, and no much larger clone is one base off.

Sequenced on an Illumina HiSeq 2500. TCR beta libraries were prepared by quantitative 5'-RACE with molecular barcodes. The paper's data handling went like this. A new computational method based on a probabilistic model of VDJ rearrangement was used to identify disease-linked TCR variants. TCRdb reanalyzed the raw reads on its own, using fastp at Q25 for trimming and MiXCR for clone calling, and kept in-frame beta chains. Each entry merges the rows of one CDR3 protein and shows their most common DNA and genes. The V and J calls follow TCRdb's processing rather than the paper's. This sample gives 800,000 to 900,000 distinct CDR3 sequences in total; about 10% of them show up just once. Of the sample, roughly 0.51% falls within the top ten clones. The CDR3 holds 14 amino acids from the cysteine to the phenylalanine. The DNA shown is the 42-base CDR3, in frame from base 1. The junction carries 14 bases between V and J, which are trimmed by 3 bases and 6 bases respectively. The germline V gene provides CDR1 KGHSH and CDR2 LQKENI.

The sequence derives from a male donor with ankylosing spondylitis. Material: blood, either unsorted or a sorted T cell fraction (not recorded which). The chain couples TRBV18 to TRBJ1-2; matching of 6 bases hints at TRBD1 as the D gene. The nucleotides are TGTGCCAGCTCACCTAATACAGGGTCGGATGGCTACACCTTC. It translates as CASSPNTGSDGYTF.